Sequencing of this T cell receptor beta chain was carried out in a study of Graves' ophthalmopathy and Graves' hyperthyroidism. Background on the study: Stable hyperthyroidism meant no ophthalmopathy within 18 months of follow-up.

The CDR3 is 16 residues long. Germline V gene data show CDR1 as SGHTA and CDR2 as FQGNSA. Amplifying from RNA transcripts, the study obtained TCR beta CDR3 regions. Following a first-round RT-PCR that used HTBI primers, a second-round multiplex PCR was carried out. TCRdb re-analysed the multiplex PCR reads in MiXCR, keeping a single row per CDR3 protein. This table has about 590,000 distinct CDR3 sequences, roughly 40% appearing once. Concerning this clonotype itself: It may be a read error: a sequence one base away is much more abundant.

Input material: peripheral blood or thyroid tissue (not recorded which). This TCR was recovered from an adult man with Graves' hyperthyroidism. This chain joins TRBV7-2 and TRBJ2-1, with D uncertain. The CDR3 here is CAGSLVGMVLNNEQFF. CDR3 in DNA: TGTGCCGGCAGCTTAGTAGGTATGGTCCTGAACAATGAGCAGTTCTTC. Filled out from reference TRBV7-2 and TRBJ2-1, the complete variable domain reads GAGVSQSPSNKVTEKGKDVELRCDPISGHTALYWYRQSLGQGLEFLIYFQGNSAPDKSGLPSDRFSAERTGGSVSTLTIQRTQQEDSAVYLCAGSLVGMVLNNEQFFGPGTRLTVL.